A single sample gave rise to the 19 T cell receptor beta chains below, sequenced in a study of spatial heterogeneity in lung cancer. MiXCR was run by TCRdb on the 5' RACE reads, yielding one entry per CDR3 protein. The sample has 4,500 to 6,000 distinct CDR3 sequences; approximately 4.8% are singletons. What these receptors recognize is not known. Time point in this sample: sample taken at primary tumor resection. Study-level points and caveats: In tumors, expanded intratumoral alpha and beta TCR counts tracked mutation counts.

Sequencing was performed on lung tumor tissue, taken at surgery. The receptors were sampled from a male donor with early-stage non-small cell lung cancer.

With regard to this clonotype: This may come from a read error, since a much larger clone is one base off. The rearrangement links TRBV18 to TRBJ1-1; no clear D gene. CDR1 and CDR2 from the germline V gene are KGHSH and LQKENI. The CDR3 consists of 13 residues. DNA for the CDR3: TGTGTCAGCTCACCCACGGACGGCACTGAAGCTTTCTTT. Translation: CVSSPTDGTEAFF.

About this clonotype itself: A much larger clone is a single base away; this may be a read error. CDR3 region: CSAPFSTDTQYF. CDR3 nucleotide sequence: TGCAGTGCTCCCTTTAGCACAGATACGCAGTATTTT. The chain uses TRBV20-1 and TRBJ2-3, with D uncertain. Trimming stripped 5 bases from V and 0 bases from J, with 6 bases between. Germline CDR1 and CDR2: DFQATT and SNEGSKA (reference sequence). The CDR3 spans 12 residues.

This clonotype is labeled as large. The chain employs TRBV10-3 and TRBJ2-7; TRBD1 is a possible D gene (6 bases). The CDR3 is 14 amino acids. Germline lookup yields CDR1 ENHRY and CDR2 SYGVKD. Deletions cut 3 bases from V and 0 bases from J, with 9 bases between. CDR3 sequence reads: CAISDQDSSYEQYF. CDR3 bases: TGTGCCATCAGTGACCAGGACAGCTCCTACGAGCAGTACTTC.

This clonotype is medium-sized by share. V gene TRBV20-1 combines with J gene TRBJ2-3; TRBD2 might be the D (6 bases). This CDR3 spans 12 amino acids. Germline assignment: CDR1 DFQATT and CDR2 SNEGSKA (reference sequence). Trimming left V 6 bases short and J 3 bases short, with 10 bases between. For the CDR3, the DNA is TGCAGTGCGCGTCGGGGGACAGATACGCAGTATTTT. Translation gives CSARRGTDTQYF.

This clonotype is categorized as medium-sized. This rearrangement joins TRBV10-2 to TRBJ2-1, with TRBD2 matching 13 bases. The V gene end was trimmed by 8 bases and the J gene end by 6 bases; junction bases not matched to a gene: 4. There are 14 residues in the CDR3. CDR1 is WSHSY and CDR2 is SAAADI in the germline V gene. CDR3 protein: CASRTSGGANEQFF. CDR3 DNA sequence: TGCGCCAGCCGAACTAGCGGGGGGGCCAATGAGCAGTTCTTC.

This clonotype has ten or more counts. This chain links TRBV6-6 with TRBJ1-6, with a possible D match to TRBD1 (6 bases). V was trimmed by 7 bases and J by 7 bases, leaving 11 bases between them. The CDR3 spans 13 residues. In germline, CDR1 is MNHNY, CDR2 SVGAGI (reference sequence). CDR3 DNA: TGTGCCAGCATTCCCGGACAGAATTCACCCCTCCACTTT. It is translated as CASIPGQNSPLHF.

This clonotype rates as medium-sized. The chain is built from TRBV2 and TRBJ1-2, with no clear D. Trimming removed 0 bases at V and 13 bases at J, with 9 bases between. The CDR3 is 11 amino acids. Germline assignment: CDR1 SNHLY and CDR2 FYNNEI. The CDR3 loop reads CASSEATHCTF. The CDR3 region has the DNA TGTGCCAGCAGTGAAGCAACTCATTGCACCTTC.

This clonotype was seen at least ten times. The chain couples TRBV7-8 to TRBJ2-4, with TRBD2 matching over 12 bases. Germline-derived CDR1 and CDR2 are SGHVS and FQNEAQ. The CDR3 sequence is 21 residues long. Trimming cost V 0 bases and J 0 bases; bases outside gene matches: 12. The CDR3 reads CASSLAIASGGALRAKNIQYF. CDR3 in DNA: TGTGCCAGCAGCTTAGCGATCGCTAGCGGGGGGGCCTTGCGAGCCAAAAACATTCAGTACTTC.

This clonotype was picked up many times. V and J are TRBV7-8 and TRBJ2-1; 10 nucleotides agree with TRBD2. This CDR3 has 15 amino acids. The germline gives CDR1 SGHVS, CDR2 FQNEAQ. V was clipped by 5 bases and J by 8 bases; unmatched bases: 9. CDR3 nucleotides: TGTGCCAGCAGCCCTTCTAGCGGGAGTCGAGATGAGCAGTTCTTC. Its protein product is CASSPSSGSRDEQFF.

This clonotype came up many times. The chain couples TRBV5-1 to TRBJ2-1; 9 bases fit TRBD1. The trim removed 3 bases at V and 7 bases at J, leaving 14 bases unmatched. This CDR3 contains 17 residues. Per germline, CDR1 SGHRS and CDR2 YFSETQ. The CDR3 bases are TGCGCCAGCAGCTGGCAAGCACAGGGGGCGTTTTTTAATGAGCAGTTCTTC. It yields the protein CASSWQAQGAFFNEQFF.

By share, this clonotype counts as medium-sized. This sequence joins TRBV6-9 and TRBJ2-7, with 12 bases lining up with TRBD2. After removal of 6 bases from V and 5 bases from J, the junction contained 5 bases not matched to a gene. The CDR3 covers 14 residues. The V gene's germline CDR1 is MNHGY and CDR2 SVAAGI. DNA of the CDR3: TGTGCCAGCAGGTTGACTAGCGGGAGCCACGAGCAGTACTTC. It specifies CASRLTSGSHEQYF.

This clonotype was observed at least ten times. This chain links TRBV18 with TRBJ1-5; TRBD1 matches at 7 bases. This CDR3 is 14 amino acids long. Trimming cost V 2 bases and J 4 bases; bases outside gene matches: 2. CDR1 is KGHSH, CDR2 LQKENI, per germline. CDR3: CASSPATGNQPQHF. CDR3 DNA: TGTGCCAGCTCACCAGCGACAGGGAATCAGCCCCAGCATTTT.

The gene calls are TRBV4-3 and TRBJ2-5; 11 bases fit TRBD1. The CDR3 covers 18 residues. Trimming cost V 0 bases and J 4 bases; bases outside gene matches: 10. Germline V gene sequence: CDR1 LGHNA, CDR2 YSLEER. The CDR3 DNA reads as TGCGCCAGCAGCCAAGATTTACGCTCCGGGACAGGGGGAGAGACCCAGTACTTC. It yields the protein CASSQDLRSGTGGETQYF.

This clonotype has a count of ten or more. The rearrangement links TRBV10-2 to TRBJ2-3, with 13 bases fitting TRBD2. Germline V gives CDR1 WSHSY, CDR2 SAAADI. The CDR3 is 14 residues long. V dropped 10 bases and J dropped 1; count of bases not matched to a gene: 2. The CDR3 region is CAIGTSGGTDTQYF. The CDR3, as DNA: TGCGCCATCGGGACTAGCGGGGGCACAGATACGCAGTATTTT.

The sample holds many counts of this clonotype. The V gene is TRBV2, the J gene TRBJ1-4, with D possibly TRBD1 on 6 matching bases. Trimming pared 8 bases from V and 5 bases from J, leaving 18 bases between. Germline lookup yields CDR1 SNHLY and CDR2 FYNNEI. This CDR3 contains 15 residues. In DNA form, the CDR3 reads TGTGCCAGCGTCGACCCGGGACACCCAAATGAAAAACTGTTTTTT. It translates to CASVDPGHPNEKLFF.

The sample holds many counts of this clonotype. This chain connects TRBV7-2 to TRBJ1-5, with D possibly being TRBD1 (5 bases). V was cut by 1 base and J by 7 bases, with 11 bases left in between. There are 14 residues in the CDR3. The germline gives CDR1 SGHTA, CDR2 FQGNSA. CDR3 region: CASSLVGVGQPQHF. The CDR3 region has the DNA TGTGCCAGCAGCTTAGTAGGGGTCGGACAGCCCCAGCATTTT.

This clonotype is termed medium-sized. The chain recombines TRBV29-1 with TRBJ2-2; D is uncertain. CDR3 length equals 12 residues. In germline, CDR1 is SQVTM, CDR2 ANQGSEA. V was trimmed by 4 bases and J by 1 base, leaving 4 bases between them. CDR3 residues: CSVGQNTGELFF. In DNA, the CDR3 is TGCAGCGTTGGACAGAACACCGGGGAGCTGTTTTTT.

This clonotype has a count of ten or more. V usage is TRBV6-5 and J usage is TRBJ1-1; tentative D call: TRBD1 (5 bases). The germline V gene encodes CDR1 MNHEY and CDR2 SVGAGI. V dropped 4 bases and J dropped 1 base, with 10 bases sitting between them. The CDR3 contains 14 residues. CDR3 sequence reads: CASSFTTANTEAFF. The DNA of the CDR3 is TGTGCCAGCAGTTTCACGACAGCGAACACTGAAGCTTTCTTT.

This clonotype was counted a single time. V gene TRBV7-3 combines with J gene TRBJ2-3; D remains unclear. The CDR3 covers 15 residues. V lost 2 bases and J lost 4, with 13 bases in between. Germline V CDR1 and CDR2: SGHTA, FQGTGA. Written as DNA, the CDR3 is TGTGCCAGCAGCTTAGTAGGAGCCGAAGCAGATACGCAGTATTTT. It encodes CASSLVGAEADTQYF.